This T cell receptor (beta chain) was identified in a study of blood T cells in healthy people across ages. Using a J-beta primer mix together with a sample-barcoded 5' primer, a second PCR was run for about 7 to 12 cycles. TCRdb itself ran the 5' RACE reads through MiXCR, one entry per CDR3 protein. The sample consists of hundreds of thousands of distinct CDR3 sequences, more than 45% of them appearing once. Every donor gave roughly 9.2 milliliters of peripheral blood. Extracted total RNA amounted to at least 5.5 micrograms for each sample. This clonotype has just a few counts. Its specificity is unknown. Study findings and constraints: The study found TCR beta diversity correlated strongly with naive T cell percentage. Older individuals had lower TCR beta diversity per million T cells (the decline was roughly linear).

Losses at the gene ends were 4 bases for V and 1 base for J; bases not matched to a gene: 7. In germline, CDR1 is SGHAT, CDR2 FQNNGV. This CDR3 is built from 15 residues. Sequenced sample: blood. This chain uses TRBV11-2 with TRBJ2-7, with TRBD1 matching over 7 bases. The receptor's source is a man aged 30-40 years in good health. CDR3 region: CASSSAGTVSYEQYF. The CDR3 nucleotides are TGTGCCAGCAGCTCCGCCGGGACAGTTTCCTACGAGCAGTACTTC.